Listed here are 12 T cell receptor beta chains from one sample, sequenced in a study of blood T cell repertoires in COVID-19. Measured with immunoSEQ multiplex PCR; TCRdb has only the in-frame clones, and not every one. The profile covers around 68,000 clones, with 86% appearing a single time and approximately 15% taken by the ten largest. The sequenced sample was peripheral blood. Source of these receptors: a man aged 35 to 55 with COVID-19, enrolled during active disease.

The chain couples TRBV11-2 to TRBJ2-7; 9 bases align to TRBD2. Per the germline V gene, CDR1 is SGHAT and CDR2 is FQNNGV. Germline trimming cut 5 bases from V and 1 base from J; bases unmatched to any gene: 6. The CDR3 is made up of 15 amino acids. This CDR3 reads CASSPRLADSYEQYF. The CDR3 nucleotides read TGTGCCAGCAGCCCGAGACTAGCGGATTCCTACGAGCAGTACTTC.

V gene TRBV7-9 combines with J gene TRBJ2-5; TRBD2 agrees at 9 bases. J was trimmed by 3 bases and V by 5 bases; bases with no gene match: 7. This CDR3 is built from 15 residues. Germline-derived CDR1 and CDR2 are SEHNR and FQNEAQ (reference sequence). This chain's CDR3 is CASSPRLAEKETQYF. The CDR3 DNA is TGTGCCAGCAGCCCTCGACTAGCGGAGAAAGAGACCCAGTACTTC.

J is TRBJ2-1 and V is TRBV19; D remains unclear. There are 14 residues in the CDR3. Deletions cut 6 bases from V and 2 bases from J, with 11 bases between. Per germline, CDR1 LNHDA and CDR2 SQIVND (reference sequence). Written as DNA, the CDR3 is TGTGCCAGTAGAAACTCGCGGACCTACAATGAGCAGTTCTTC. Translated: CASRNSRTYNEQFF.

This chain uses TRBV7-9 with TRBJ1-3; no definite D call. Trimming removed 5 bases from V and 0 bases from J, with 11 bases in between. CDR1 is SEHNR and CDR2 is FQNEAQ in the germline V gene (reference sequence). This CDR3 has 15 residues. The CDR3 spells CASSAPGSSGNTIYF. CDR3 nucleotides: TGTGCCAGCAGCGCTCCCGGGAGCTCTGGAAACACCATATATTTT.

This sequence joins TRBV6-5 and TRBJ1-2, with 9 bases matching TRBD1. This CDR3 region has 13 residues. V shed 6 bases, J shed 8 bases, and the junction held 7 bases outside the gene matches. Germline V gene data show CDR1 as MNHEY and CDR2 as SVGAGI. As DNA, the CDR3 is TGTGCCAGCAGGCGGGGACAGGGTGAGGGCTACACCTTC. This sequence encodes CASRRGQGEGYTF.

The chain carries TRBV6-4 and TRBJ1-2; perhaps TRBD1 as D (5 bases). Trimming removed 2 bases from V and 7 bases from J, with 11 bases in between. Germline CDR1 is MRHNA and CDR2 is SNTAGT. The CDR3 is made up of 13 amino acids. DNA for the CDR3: TGTGCCAGCAGTGACCTGACTGGGGCTGGCTACACCTTC. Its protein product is CASSDLTGAGYTF.

CDR3 loop: CAISASGGEQYF. CDR3 bases: TGTGCCATCAGTGCTAGCGGTGGCGAGCAGTACTTC. The V gene is TRBV10-3, the J gene TRBJ2-7, with TRBD2 matching over 7 bases. The CDR3 runs 12 residues. Trimming took 4 bases from V and 6 from J; bases not matched to a gene: 3. The germline V gene encodes CDR1 ENHRY and CDR2 SYGVKD.

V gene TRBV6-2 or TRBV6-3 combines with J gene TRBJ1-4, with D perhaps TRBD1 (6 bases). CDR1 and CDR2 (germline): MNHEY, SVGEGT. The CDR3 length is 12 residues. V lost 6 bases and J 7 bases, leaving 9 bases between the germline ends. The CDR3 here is CASSGQLEKLFF. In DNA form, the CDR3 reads TGTGCCAGCAGCGGACAGCTTGAAAAACTGTTTTTT.

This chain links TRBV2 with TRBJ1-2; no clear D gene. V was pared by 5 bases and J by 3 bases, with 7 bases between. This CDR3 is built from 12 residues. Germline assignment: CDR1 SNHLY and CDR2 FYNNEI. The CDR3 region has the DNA TGTGCCAGCAGTCCCGGAGACTATGGCTACACCTTC. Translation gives CASSPGDYGYTF.

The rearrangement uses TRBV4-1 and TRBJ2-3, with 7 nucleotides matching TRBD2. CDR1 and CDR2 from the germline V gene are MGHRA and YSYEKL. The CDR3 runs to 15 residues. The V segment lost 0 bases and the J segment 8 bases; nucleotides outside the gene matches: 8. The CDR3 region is CASSQDPLGRGTQYF. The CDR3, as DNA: TGCGCCAGCAGCCAAGATCCACTAGGGAGGGGTACGCAGTATTTT.

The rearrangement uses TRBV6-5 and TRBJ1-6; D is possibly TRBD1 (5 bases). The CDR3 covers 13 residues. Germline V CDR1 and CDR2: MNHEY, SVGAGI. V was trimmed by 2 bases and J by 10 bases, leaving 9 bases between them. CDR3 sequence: CASSYEAGSPLHF. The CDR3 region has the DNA TGTGCCAGCAGTTACGAGGCAGGGTCACCCCTCCACTTT.

The chain's CDR3 is CASQGQGASGNTIYF. Written as DNA, the CDR3 is TGTGCCAGCCAGGGACAGGGGGCCTCTGGAAACACCATATATTTT. The chain combines TRBV6-5 with TRBJ1-3; 12 positions agree with TRBD1. The length of the CDR3 is 15 residues. The germline gives CDR1 MNHEY, CDR2 SVGAGI. J was trimmed by 0 bases and V by 8 bases; bases with no gene match: 2.